One and the same sample provided the 17 T cell receptor beta chains below, sequenced in a study of esophageal squamous cell carcinoma under preoperative chemotherapy. Sample time point: before preoperative PTX-NDP chemotherapy. TCRdb recomputed calls from the PCR reads with MiXCR, one row per CDR3 protein. The sample lists fewer than 18,000 distinct CDR3 sequences; approximately 61% were seen once. The sample was gathered from a patient given preoperative chemotherapy. These receptors were obtained from a human donor with esophageal squamous cell carcinoma. The donor label of this sample is uncertain.

The chain uses TRBV11-2 and TRBJ2-5; D gene unclear. This CDR3 region has 15 residues. The germline CDR1 and CDR2 sequences are SGHAT and FQNNGV. Trimming took 6 bases from V and 5 from J, leaving 19 bases between them. This CDR3 is CASRLLGAGVETQYF. DNA of the CDR3: TGTGCCAGCAGATTACTGGGCGCAGGAGTGGAGACCCAGTACTTC.

The chain uses TRBV27 and TRBJ2-4; possibly TRBD2 for D (5 bases). The germline V gene encodes CDR1 MNHEY and CDR2 SMNVEV (reference sequence). This CDR3 spans 18 amino acids. Between the trimmed V and J ends, which lost 5 bases and 12 bases, there was a span of 32 bases. As DNA, the CDR3 is TGTGCCAGCAGTACCCAGACCCCGGGGATGGGAGCCACAGATACTCAGTACTTC. It codes for CASSTQTPGMGATDTQYF.

V usage is TRBV6-1 and J usage is TRBJ2-1; TRBD1 aligns across 8 bases. The V segment lost 6 bases and the J segment 8 bases; nucleotides outside the gene matches: 9. The CDR3 spans 14 residues. Germline CDR1 reads MNHNS; CDR2 reads SASEGT. The CDR3 region is CASSLGQGVHEQFF. CDR3 DNA: TGTGCCAGCAGCCTCGGACAGGGAGTCCATGAGCAGTTCTTC.

The V gene is TRBV6-1, the J gene TRBJ2-3; either TRBD1 or TRBD2 may fit D (5 bases each). The V gene's germline CDR1 is MNHNS and CDR2 SASEGT. The CDR3 extends over 14 amino acids. V gave up 6 bases and J gave up 2 bases, with 12 bases separating them. In DNA, the CDR3 is TGTGCCAGCAGCCAGGGAGTCAACACAGATACGCAGTATTTT. It is translated as CASSQGVNTDTQYF.

This clonotype came up once. The chain combines TRBV6-1 with TRBJ2-4, with 7 bases aligning to TRBD1. CDR1 is MNHNS, CDR2 SASEGT, per germline. Trimming removed 8 bases from V and 10 bases from J; junction bases left unmatched: 14. The CDR3 is 14 amino acids. CDR3 protein: CASGAGQDGEIQYF. Written as DNA, the CDR3 is TGTGCCAGCGGAGCCGGACAGGACGGGGAGATTCAGTACTTC.

V usage is TRBV6-1 and J usage is TRBJ2-5; D is possibly TRBD2 (5 bases). The germline CDR1 and CDR2 sequences are MNHNS and SASEGT. This CDR3 comprises 15 residues. V lost 3 bases and J lost 11, with 22 bases in between. Here the CDR3 DNA reads TGTGCCAGCAGTGAGGGGTTGGGAGCGAAAAACACTCAGTACTTC. Translated, it gives CASSEGLGAKNTQYF.

The J gene is TRBJ2-3, the V gene TRBV10-3; tentative D call: TRBD1 (5 bases). With 9 bases removed from V and 1 base from J, the gap between germline ends came to 11 bases. The CDR3 covers 13 residues. Germline CDR1 is ENHRY and CDR2 is SYGVKD. CDR3 loop: CAIQGDGTDTQYF. CDR3 nucleotides: TGTGCCATTCAGGGTGATGGCACAGATACGCAGTATTTT.

In its sample, this clonotype is medium-sized. V is TRBV6-1 and J is TRBJ2-1; 11 nucleotides match TRBD1. The J call is uncertain, as TRBJ2-7 better fits the DNA end. The CDR3 sequence is 16 residues long. The germline gives CDR1 MNHNS, CDR2 SASEGT. The CDR3, as DNA: TGTGCCAGCAGTGAAGACGCCGGGACAGGGGGCTACGAGCAGTACTTC. This gives the protein CASSEDAGTGGYEQYF.

V is TRBV7-6 and J is TRBJ2-1, with D uncertain. Matching the DNA end better, TRBJ2-5 makes the J call doubtful. The CDR3 has 11 amino acids. CDR1 SGHVS and CDR2 FNYEAQ come from the germline V gene. This CDR3 is CASSPGETQYF. The CDR3 DNA follows: TGTGCCAGCAGCCCGGGAGAGACCCAGTACTTC.

This clonotype is large. The gene calls are TRBV6-6 and TRBJ2-7, with no clear D. The length of the CDR3 is 12 residues. V was shortened by 9 bases and J by 2 bases, with 11 bases between the two germline ends. Germline CDR1 and CDR2: MNHNY and SVGAGI (reference sequence). In DNA, the CDR3 is TGTGCCAGTTCGACCCGACCCTACGAGCAGTACTTC. Protein sequence: CASSTRPYEQYF.

The chain couples TRBV6-1 to TRBJ2-7; 10 nucleotides line up with TRBD2. V gave up 6 bases and J gave up 2 bases; unmatched junction bases: 4. The CDR3 totals 14 residues. Germline assignment: CDR1 MNHNS and CDR2 SASEGT. The CDR3 coding sequence is TGTGCCAGCAGCTGGACTAGCGGAACCTACGAGCAGTACTTC. Its protein is CASSWTSGTYEQYF.

The CDR3 DNA reads as TGTGCCAGCATAAAGACTAGCGGGGGGGACAATTACGAGCAGTACTTC. This translates into CASIKTSGGDNYEQYF. The chain links TRBV6-1 to TRBJ2-7; 14 bases are shared with TRBD2. CDR1 and CDR2 from the germline V gene are MNHNS and SASEGT. The CDR3 loop spans 16 amino acids. The V and J ends lost 7 bases and 4 bases, in that order; junction bases with no gene match: 9.

This sequence joins TRBV6-5 and TRBJ1-1, with 9 bases fitting TRBD1. The V segment lost 4 bases and the J segment 5 bases; nucleotides outside the gene matches: 2. The germline CDR1 and CDR2 sequences are MNHEY and SVGAGI. The CDR3 is 13 amino acids. The CDR3: CASSFDRGTEAFF. CDR3 bases: TGTGCCAGCAGTTTCGACAGGGGGACTGAAGCTTTCTTT.

The rearrangement uses TRBV27 and TRBJ2-5; D may be TRBD2 (6 bases). TRBJ2-7 explains the end of the DNA better; the J call may be wrong. The CDR3 contains 14 residues. Germline CDR1 is MNHEY and CDR2 is SMNVEV (reference sequence). CDR3 loop: CASSVRGKEYEQYF. CDR3 bases: TGTGCCAGCAGTGTACGGGGGAAGGAGTACGAGCAGTACTTC.

The gene calls are TRBV19 and TRBJ2-2; D perhaps matches TRBD2 (6 bases). The germline V and J ends were trimmed by 7 bases and 3 bases, with 12 bases remaining between them. Germline CDR1 reads LNHDA; CDR2 reads SQIVND (reference sequence). This CDR3 spans 14 amino acids. CDR3 region: CASTPDYYTGELFF. CDR3 nucleotide sequence: TGTGCCAGTACCCCGGACTATTACACCGGGGAGCTGTTTTTT. The full variable domain, its missing parts supplied by reference TRBV19 and TRBJ2-2, is DGGITQSPKYLFRKEGQNVTLSCEQNLNHDAMYWYRQDPGQGLRLIYYSQIVNDFQKGDIAEGYSVSREKKESFPLTVTSAQKNPTAFYLCASTPDYYTGELFFGEGSRLTVL.

V is TRBV6-1 and J is TRBJ2-1, with D perhaps assigned TRBD1 or TRBD2 (6 bases each). Trimming left V 1 base short and J 13 bases short, with 17 bases between. This CDR3 contains 14 residues. Germline V gene sequence: CDR1 MNHNS, CDR2 SASEGT. This CDR3 is CASSEGGAEETQFF. DNA of the CDR3: TGTGCCAGCAGTGAAGGGGGGGCAGAGGAGACCCAGTTCTTC.

This sequence joins TRBV4-1 and TRBJ2-3; 8 bases are shared with TRBD2. Per the germline V gene, CDR1 is MGHRA and CDR2 is YSYEKL. J was trimmed by 9 bases and V by 4 bases; bases with no gene match: 18. The CDR3 totals 17 residues. CDR3 amino acids: CASSREPGGFAKDTQYF. The CDR3 DNA sequence: TGCGCCAGCAGCCGAGAGCCGGGGGGGTTCGCCAAAGACACGCAGTATTTT.